This entry lists 24 T cell receptor beta chains sequenced from one sample in a study of T cell changes during pregnancy in multiple sclerosis. The data were produced by immunoSEQ multiplex PCR, yet TCRdb's version contains in-frame clones alone and is incomplete. The table lists roughly 64,000 clones, about nine tenths of them singletons, with more than 1.3% in the top ten. Sequenced material: peripheral blood, taken in the second trimester of pregnancy. The receptors derive from a female donor with multiple sclerosis, enrolled in a pregnancy study.

This rearrangement joins TRBV5-6 to TRBJ2-3; 8 bases are a match to TRBD2. The CDR3 covers 14 residues. With 4 bases clipped from V and 6 bases from J, the junction kept 7 bases outside the gene matches. The germline V gene encodes CDR1 SGHDT and CDR2 YYEEEE. The CDR3 DNA reads TGTGCCAGCAGCCTCCGGGGGGGCCTGGATACGCAGTATTTT. Translated: CASSLRGGLDTQYF.

The rearrangement links TRBV5-1 to TRBJ2-5, with 7 bases lining up with TRBD2. This CDR3 spans 16 amino acids. Germline V gene sequence: CDR1 SGHRS, CDR2 YFSETQ. V gave up 0 bases and J gave up 3 bases; unmatched junction bases: 8. CDR3 DNA: TGCGCCAGCAGCTTGGAATCGAGCGGGACTAAAGAGACCCAGTACTTC. Its protein is CASSLESSGTKETQYF.

The gene calls are TRBV4-1 and TRBJ1-6; 7 nucleotides match TRBD1. With 4 bases clipped from V and 6 bases from J, the junction kept 9 bases outside the gene matches. Germline CDR1 MGHRA, CDR2 YSYEKL. CDR3 length: 16 amino acids. The CDR3 DNA is TGCGCCAGCAGCCGCAAGGGGACAGAGCGTAATTCACCCCTCCACTTT. Translation gives CASSRKGTERNSPLHF.

This clone was observed a handful of times. The chain has TRBV5-1 and TRBJ2-2; perhaps TRBD2 as D (5 bases). V lost 0 bases and J lost 6, with 12 bases in between. From germline, CDR1 is SGHRS and CDR2 YFSETQ. This CDR3 comprises 15 residues. The CDR3 bases are TGCGCCAGCAGCTTGGAGCCGGAGGTGGCCGGGGAGCTGTTTTTT. Translated: CASSLEPEVAGELFF.

The chain uses TRBV6-5 and TRBJ1-5; tentatively, D is TRBD1 (5 bases). Germline V gene sequence: CDR1 MNHEY, CDR2 SVGAGI. Trimming removed 9 bases at V and 0 bases at J, with 9 bases between. The CDR3 covers 13 residues. In DNA, the CDR3 is TGTGCCAGAGGAGGGGTTAGCAATCAGCCCCAGCATTTT. It yields the protein CARGGVSNQPQHF.

This rearrangement joins TRBV19 to TRBJ2-3; 7 bases match TRBD1. CDR1 LNHDA and CDR2 SQIVND come from the germline V gene (reference sequence). The ends lost 10 bases at V and 5 bases at J; junction bases unmatched: 9. The CDR3 covers 13 residues. CDR3 nucleotides: TGTGCCACCTCACTCCAGGGGGAAGATACGCAGTATTTT. Amino acids: CATSLQGEDTQYF. Full variable domain (missing parts from reference TRBV19 and TRBJ2-3): DGGITQSPKYLFRKEGQNVTLSCEQNLNHDAMYWYRQDPGQGLRLIYYSQIVNDFQKGDIAEGYSVSREKKESFPLTVTSAQKNPTAFYLCATSLQGEDTQYFGPGTRLTVL.

V gene TRBV28 combines with J gene TRBJ2-1, with 13 positions matching TRBD2. CDR3 size: 14 residues. Germline loops: CDR1 MDHEN, CDR2 SYDVKM. V was pared by 6 bases and J by 10 bases, with 6 bases of the junction left unmatched. CDR3 DNA sequence: TGTGCCAGCAGCGGACTAGCGGGAGTCGAGGAGCAGTTCTTC. Protein: CASSGLAGVEEQFF.

The rearrangement links TRBV4-1 to TRBJ2-1; 9 bases agree with TRBD2. The CDR3 is 18 amino acids. Germline CDR1 MGHRA, CDR2 YSYEKL. Trimming cost V 0 bases and J 6 bases; bases outside gene matches: 12. The CDR3 is CASSQDLSASGVSNEQFF. The DNA for the CDR3 is TGCGCCAGCAGCCAAGATCTTTCGGCTAGCGGGGTCTCCAATGAGCAGTTCTTC.

The chain joins TRBV29-1 to TRBJ2-7; TRBD2 is a possible D gene (5 bases). V was shortened by 4 bases and J by 4 bases, with 11 bases between the two germline ends. The CDR3 sequence is 12 residues long. Per the germline V gene, CDR1 is SQVTM and CDR2 is ANQGSEA. The DNA for the CDR3 is TGCAGCGTTGGGAAGAGGAGGTACGAGCAGTACTTC. Amino acids: CSVGKRRYEQYF.

V gene TRBV5-1 combines with J gene TRBJ1-3; TRBD1 matches at 7 bases. Germline V gene sequence: CDR1 SGHRS, CDR2 YFSETQ. The CDR3 is made up of 14 amino acids. Germline trimming cut 3 bases from V and 2 bases from J; bases unmatched to any gene: 2. CDR3 loop: CASSSGTAGNTIYF. The CDR3 nucleotides are TGCGCCAGCAGCTCCGGGACAGCTGGAAACACCATATATTTT.

The rearrangement uses TRBV19 and TRBJ1-2, with D perhaps matching TRBD1 (5 bases). In germline, CDR1 is LNHDA, CDR2 SQIVND (reference sequence). Trimming took off 4 bases at V and 4 bases at J, with 13 bases between the two ends. The CDR3 is made up of 14 amino acids. CDR3 sequence (DNA): TGTGCCAGTAGTACTGAGAGACAGATCTATGGCTACACCTTC. Amino acid sequence: CASSTERQIYGYTF. The full variable domain, with the rest looked up from reference TRBV19 and TRBJ1-2, is DGGITQSPKYLFRKEGQNVTLSCEQNLNHDAMYWYRQDPGQGLRLIYYSQIVNDFQKGDIAEGYSVSREKKESFPLTVTSAQKNPTAFYLCASSTERQIYGYTFGSGTRLTVV.

The chain links TRBV2 to TRBJ1-1, with D unresolved. The CDR3 loop spans 12 amino acids. Germline loops: CDR1 SNHLY, CDR2 FYNNEI. Trimming left V 1 base short and J 4 bases short, with 4 bases between. This chain's CDR3 is CASSEGATEAFF. For the CDR3, the DNA is TGTGCCAGCAGTGAAGGGGCCACTGAAGCTTTCTTT.

The rearrangement links TRBV7-9 to TRBJ1-1; possibly TRBD1 for D (5 bases). V lost 5 bases and J 1 base, leaving 14 bases between the germline ends. CDR1 SEHNR and CDR2 FQNEAQ come from the germline V gene (reference sequence). This CDR3 contains 15 residues. The DNA of the CDR3 is TGTGCCAGCAGCCCGCATCGGGGGAAGAACACTGAAGCTTTCTTT. This encodes CASSPHRGKNTEAFF. The variable domain in full, with the rest retrieved from reference TRBV7-9 and TRBJ1-1, is DTGVSQNPRHKITKRGQNVTFRCDPISEHNRLYWYRQTLGQGPEFLTYFQNEAQLEKSRLLSDRFSAERPKGSFSTLEIQRTEQGDSAMYLCASSPHRGKNTEAFFGQGTRLTVV.

V gene TRBV5-5 combines with J gene TRBJ1-1; no clear D. V lost 0 bases, J lost 0 bases, and 12 bases lay in between. The CDR3 length is 16 residues. CDR1 and CDR2 (germline): SGHKS, YYEKEE (reference sequence). CDR3 bases: TGTGCCAGCAGCTTGGATCGGTATAAAGTGAACACTGAAGCTTTCTTT. Its protein product is CASSLDRYKVNTEAFF. Drawing the rest from reference TRBV5-5 and TRBJ1-1, the complete variable domain is DAGVTQSPTHLIKTRGQQVTLRCSPISGHKSVSWYQQVLGQGPQFIFQYYEKEERGRGNFPDRFSARQFPNYSSELNVNALLLGDSALYLCASSLDRYKVNTEAFFGQGTRLTVV.

As DNA, the CDR3 is TGTGCCAGCAGTGACCGACAGGGTAGTGGGACAGATACGCAGTATTTT. Translation gives CASSDRQGSGTDTQYF. This chain links TRBV2 with TRBJ2-3, with 7 bases matching TRBD1. The V and J ends lost 3 bases and 3 bases, in that order; junction bases with no gene match: 9. This CDR3 has 16 residues. CDR1 is SNHLY, CDR2 FYNNEI, per germline.

This chain connects TRBV6-4 to TRBJ2-1; 8 nucleotides agree with TRBD2. V lost 0 bases and J lost 8; bases outside the gene matches: 6. Germline CDR1 MRHNA, CDR2 SNTAGT. This CDR3 spans 15 amino acids. Written as DNA, the CDR3 is TGTGCCAGCAGTGACTCAAGCGGGAGTTCCGATGAGCAGTTCTTC. Amino acid sequence: CASSDSSGSSDEQFF.

The rearrangement joins TRBV4-1 to TRBJ2-5, with 8 bases that match TRBD2. Looked up from germline, CDR1 is MGHRA and CDR2 is YSYEKL. Trimming cost V 2 bases and J 3 bases; bases outside gene matches: 5. The CDR3 extends over 15 amino acids. CDR3 coding DNA: TGCGCCAGCAGCCAATATCCGGGGGGGGAAGAGACCCAGTACTTC. Amino acids: CASSQYPGGEETQYF.

The rearrangement uses TRBV28 and TRBJ1-4; unclear D gene. The CDR3 loop spans 14 amino acids. Trimming took off 3 bases at V and 4 bases at J, with 9 bases between the two ends. CDR1 is MDHEN and CDR2 is SYDVKM in the germline V gene. CDR3 nucleotide sequence: TGTGCCAGCAGTTTTGGAGCTCGTAATGAAAAACTGTTTTTT. Protein sequence: CASSFGARNEKLFF.

The CDR3 DNA is TGTGCCAGCAGCCCGCCGCGACTAGCGGGGGTAAAAGATACGCAGTATTTT. As protein: CASSPPRLAGVKDTQYF. The V and J genes are TRBV7-9 and TRBJ2-3; TRBD2 aligns across 12 bases. V shed 5 bases and J 5 bases; nucleotides not matched to a gene: 11. The CDR3 covers 17 residues. Germline CDR1 is SEHNR and CDR2 is FQNEAQ (reference sequence).

The chain is built from TRBV6-1 and TRBJ1-1; D unresolved. This CDR3 is 16 amino acids long. From germline, CDR1 is MNHNS and CDR2 SASEGT. V shed 2 bases and J shed 0 bases, with 13 bases lying between them. The DNA for the CDR3 is TGTGCCAGCAGTGAATCCCTAGTGGGTTTGAACACTGAAGCTTTCTTT. Protein sequence: CASSESLVGLNTEAFF.

This chain uses TRBV6-5 with TRBJ1-5; tentative D call: TRBD1 (5 bases). Germline V gene sequence: CDR1 MNHEY, CDR2 SVGAGI. Trimming removed 2 bases from V and 9 bases from J, with 17 bases in between. This CDR3 has 15 residues. CDR3 sequence (DNA): TGTGCCAGCAGTTACGGGAGCGGGACGGCAACGCCCCAGCATTTT. Its protein is CASSYGSGTATPQHF.

The chain joins TRBV6-5 to TRBJ2-5, with 9 bases identical to TRBD2. J was trimmed by 4 bases and V by 1 base; bases with no gene match: 4. There are 15 residues in the CDR3. Germline V gene data show CDR1 as MNHEY and CDR2 as SVGAGI. The CDR3 here is CASSYWREGRETQYF. The CDR3 DNA is TGTGCCAGCAGTTACTGGCGGGAGGGCCGAGAGACCCAGTACTTC.

The chain recombines TRBV6-4 with TRBJ2-3, with D perhaps TRBD2 (6 bases). Looked up from germline, CDR1 is MRHNA and CDR2 is SNTAGT. This CDR3 comprises 15 residues. Trimming cost V 4 bases and J 3 bases, with 14 bases left between them. The CDR3 loop is CASSARVEGTDTQYF. The CDR3 DNA follows: TGTGCCAGCAGTGCAAGGGTGGAGGGTACAGATACGCAGTATTTT.

This clone came up once. The chain carries TRBV29-1 and TRBJ2-1; TRBD1 matches at 7 bases. CDR1 and CDR2 from the germline V gene are SQVTM and ANQGSEA. V lost 7 bases and J lost 0; bases outside the gene matches: 6. The CDR3 is 14 residues long. The CDR3 loop is CSARGPSSYNEQFF. CDR3 coding DNA: TGCAGCGCTAGGGGGCCGAGCTCCTACAATGAGCAGTTCTTC.